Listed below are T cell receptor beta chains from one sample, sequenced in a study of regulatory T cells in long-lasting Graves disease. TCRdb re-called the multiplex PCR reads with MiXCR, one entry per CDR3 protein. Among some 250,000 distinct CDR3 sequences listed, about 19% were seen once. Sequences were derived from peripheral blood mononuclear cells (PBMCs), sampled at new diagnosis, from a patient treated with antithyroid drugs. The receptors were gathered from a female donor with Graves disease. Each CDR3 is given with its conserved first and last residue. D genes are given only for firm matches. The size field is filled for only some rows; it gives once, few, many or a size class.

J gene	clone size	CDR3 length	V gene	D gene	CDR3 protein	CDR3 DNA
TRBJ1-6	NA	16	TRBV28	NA	CASKGAGQISNSPLHF	TGTGCCAGCAAAGGAGCCGGACAGATAAGTAATTCACCCCTCCACTTT
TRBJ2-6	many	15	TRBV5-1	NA	CATTTGRSGANVLTF	TGCGCCACCACGACAGGAAGATCCGGGGCCAACGTCCTGACTTTC
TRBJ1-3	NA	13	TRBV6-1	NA	CASRALSGNTIYF	TGTGCCAGCCGGGCTCTCTCTGGAAACACCATATATTTT
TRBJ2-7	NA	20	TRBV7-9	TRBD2	CASSSEWDGLAGGPSYEQYF	TGTGCCAGCAGCTCAGAGTGGGACGGACTAGCGGGAGGGCCTTCCTACGAGCAGTACTTC
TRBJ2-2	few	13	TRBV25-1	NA	CASSVLAGGELLF	TGTGCCAGCAGTGTTTTAGCCGGCGGGGAGCTGCTTTTT
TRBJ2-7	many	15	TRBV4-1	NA	CASSQFSGFTYEQYF	TGCGCCAGCAGCCAATTCTCTGGCTTCACCTACGAGCAGTACTTC
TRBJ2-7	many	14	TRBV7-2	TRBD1	CASTMGQGLDEQYF	TGTGCCAGCACAATGGGACAGGGCCTCGACGAGCAGTACTTC
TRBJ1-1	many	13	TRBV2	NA	CASSEALTTQAFF	TGTGCCAGCAGTGAAGCGCTTACAACTCAAGCTTTCTTT
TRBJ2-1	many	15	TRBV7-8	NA	CASSPRASSYNEQFF	TGTGCCAGCAGCCCCAGGGCTAGCTCCTACAATGAGCAGTTCTTC
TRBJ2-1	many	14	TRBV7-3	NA	CASSFDSMTNEQFF	TGTGCCAGCAGCTTTGACTCGATGACCAATGAGCAGTTCTTC
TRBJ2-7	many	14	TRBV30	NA	CAWSRRKGSYEQYF	TGTGCCTGGAGTCGGCGGAAAGGCTCCTACGAGCAGTACTTC
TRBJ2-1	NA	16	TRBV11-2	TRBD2	CASSPGTSGTYNEQFF	TGTGCCAGCAGCCCGGGGACTAGCGGGACCTACAATGAGCAGTTCTTC
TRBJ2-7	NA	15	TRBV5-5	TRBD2	CASSFRGTGEGEQYF	TGTGCCAGCAGCTTCAGAGGTACGGGGGAGGGCGAGCAGTACTTC
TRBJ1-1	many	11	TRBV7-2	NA	CASRTDTEAFF	TGTGCCAGCAGAACAGACACTGAAGCTTTCTTT
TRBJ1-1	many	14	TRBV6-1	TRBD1	CASRTGTANTEAFF	TGTGCCAGCAGAACCGGGACAGCTAACACTGAAGCTTTCTTT
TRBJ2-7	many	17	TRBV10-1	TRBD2	CASSERAPLAGVYEQYF	TGCGCCAGCAGTGAGCGGGCCCCACTAGCGGGCGTATACGAGCAGTACTTC
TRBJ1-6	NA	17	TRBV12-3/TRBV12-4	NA	CASSYGTSGGPNSPLHF	TGTGCCAGCAGTTACGGAACTAGCGGGGGGCCTAATTCACCCCTCCACTTT
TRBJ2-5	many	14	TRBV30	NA	CAWNQARLQETQYF	TGTGCCTGGAACCAGGCCCGCCTCCAAGAGACCCAGTACTTC
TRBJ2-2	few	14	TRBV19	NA	CASSIGGETGELFF	TGTGCCAGTAGTATAGGAGGGGAAACCGGGGAGCTGTTTTTT
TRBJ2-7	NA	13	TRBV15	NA	CATSRDTGYEQYF	TGTGCCACCAGCAGAGATACGGGCTACGAGCAGTACTTC
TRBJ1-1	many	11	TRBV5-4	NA	CASSLETEAFF	TGTGCCAGCAGCTTAGAGACTGAAGCTTTCTTT
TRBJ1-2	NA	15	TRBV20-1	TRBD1	CSARKTGGSFYGYTF	TGCAGTGCTAGAAAAACAGGGGGTTCCTTCTATGGCTACACCTTC
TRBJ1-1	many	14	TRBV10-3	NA	CAISEPGQNTEAFF	TGTGCCATCAGTGAACCGGGACAAAACACTGAAGCTTTCTTT
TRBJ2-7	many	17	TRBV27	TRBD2	CASSLFLRPRGGYEQYF	TGTGCCAGCAGTTTATTCCTACGGCCGCGGGGGGGCTACGAGCAGTACTTC
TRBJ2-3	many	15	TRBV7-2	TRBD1	CASSPQGYGTGTQYF	TGTGCCAGCAGCCCACAGGGGTACGGGACGGGTACGCAGTATTTT
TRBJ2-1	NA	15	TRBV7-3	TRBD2	CASSYLAGGMNEQFF	TGTGCCAGCAGCTACCTAGCGGGAGGGATGAATGAGCAGTTCTTC
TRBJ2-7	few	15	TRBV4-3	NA	CASSQERDTPYEQYF	TGCGCCAGCAGCCAAGAGAGAGACACCCCCTACGAGCAGTACTTC
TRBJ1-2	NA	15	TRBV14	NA	CASSPWGVANYGYTF	TGTGCCAGCAGCCCCTGGGGCGTAGCTAACTATGGCTACACCTTC
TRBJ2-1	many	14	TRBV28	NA	CASSLWGPYNEQFF	TGTGCCAGCAGTTTATGGGGTCCGTACAATGAGCAGTTCTTC
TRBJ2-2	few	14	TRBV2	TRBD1	CASTGTGRTGELFF	TGTGCCAGCACCGGGACAGGGAGGACCGGGGAGCTGTTTTTT
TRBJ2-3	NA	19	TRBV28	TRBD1	CASSSTRTKQGARTDTQYF	TGTGCCAGCAGTTCCACCCGAACGAAACAGGGGGCCCGCACAGATACGCAGTATTTT
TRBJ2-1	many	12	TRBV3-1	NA	CASSLDYNEQFF	TGTGCCAGCAGCCTCGATTACAATGAGCAGTTCTTC
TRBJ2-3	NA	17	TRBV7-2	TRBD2	CASSRTSGSGGTDTQYF	TGTGCCAGCAGCCGAACTAGCGGGAGTGGTGGCACAGATACGCAGTATTTT